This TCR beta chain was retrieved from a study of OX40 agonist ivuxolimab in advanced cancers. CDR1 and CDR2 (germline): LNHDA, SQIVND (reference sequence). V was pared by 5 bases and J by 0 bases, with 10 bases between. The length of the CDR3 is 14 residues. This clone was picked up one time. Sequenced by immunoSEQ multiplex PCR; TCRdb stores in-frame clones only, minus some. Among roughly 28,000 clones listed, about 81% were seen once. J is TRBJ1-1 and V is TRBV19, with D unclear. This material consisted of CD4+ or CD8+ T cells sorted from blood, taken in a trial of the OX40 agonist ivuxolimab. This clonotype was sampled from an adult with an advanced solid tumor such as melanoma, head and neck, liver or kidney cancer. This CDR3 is CASSLGRMNTEAFF. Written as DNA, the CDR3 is TGTGCCAGTAGTCTGGGCCGCATGAACACTGAAGCTTTCTTT.